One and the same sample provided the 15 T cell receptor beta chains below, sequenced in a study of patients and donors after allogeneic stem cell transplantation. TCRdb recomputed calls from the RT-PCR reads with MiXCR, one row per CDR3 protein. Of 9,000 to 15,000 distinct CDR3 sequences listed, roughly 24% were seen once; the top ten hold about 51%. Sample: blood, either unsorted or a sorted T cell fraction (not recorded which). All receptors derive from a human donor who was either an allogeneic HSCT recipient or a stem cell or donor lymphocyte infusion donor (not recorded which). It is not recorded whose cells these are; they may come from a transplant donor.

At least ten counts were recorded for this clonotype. CDR3 sequence (DNA): TGTGCCAGCAGCTTAGACGGGCTAGGCAATCAGCCCCAGCATTTT. Its protein is CASSLDGLGNQPQHF. The chain couples TRBV7-8 to TRBJ1-5; D is unresolved. This CDR3 has 15 residues. Looked up from germline, CDR1 is SGHVS and CDR2 is FQNEAQ. V dropped 1 base and J dropped 2 bases, with 9 bases sitting between them.

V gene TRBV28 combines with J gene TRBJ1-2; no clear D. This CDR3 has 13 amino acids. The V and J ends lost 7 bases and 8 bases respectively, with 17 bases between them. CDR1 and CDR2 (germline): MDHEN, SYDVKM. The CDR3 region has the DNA TGTGCCAGCACCTTAAGCCCGATAGGGGGCTACACCTTC. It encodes CASTLSPIGGYTF.

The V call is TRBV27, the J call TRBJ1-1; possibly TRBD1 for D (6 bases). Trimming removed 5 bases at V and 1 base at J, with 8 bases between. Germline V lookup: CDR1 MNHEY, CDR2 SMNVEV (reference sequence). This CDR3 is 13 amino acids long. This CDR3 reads CASSGQRNTEAFF. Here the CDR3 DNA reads TGTGCCAGCAGTGGACAGCGGAACACTGAAGCTTTCTTT.

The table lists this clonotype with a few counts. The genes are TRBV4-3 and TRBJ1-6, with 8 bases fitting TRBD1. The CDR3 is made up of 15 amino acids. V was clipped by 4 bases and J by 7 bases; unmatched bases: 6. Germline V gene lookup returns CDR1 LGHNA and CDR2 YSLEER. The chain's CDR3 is CASSPAGGSNSPLHF. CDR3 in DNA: TGCGCCAGCAGCCCGGCAGGGGGCAGCAATTCACCCCTCCACTTT.

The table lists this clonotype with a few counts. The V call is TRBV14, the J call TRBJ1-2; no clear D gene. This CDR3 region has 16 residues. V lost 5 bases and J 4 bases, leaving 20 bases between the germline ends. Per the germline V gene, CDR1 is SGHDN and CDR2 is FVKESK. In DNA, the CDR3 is TGTGCCAGCAGCTATGCCGCGAGGGCCAACCTCTATGGCTACACCTTC. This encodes CASSYAARANLYGYTF.

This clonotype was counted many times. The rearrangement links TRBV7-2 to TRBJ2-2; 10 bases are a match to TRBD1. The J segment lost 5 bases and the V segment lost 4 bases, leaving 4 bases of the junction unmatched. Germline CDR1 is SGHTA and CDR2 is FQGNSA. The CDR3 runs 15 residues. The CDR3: CASSSGQGGTGELFF. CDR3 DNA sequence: TGTGCCAGCAGCTCAGGACAGGGGGGAACCGGGGAGCTGTTTTTT.

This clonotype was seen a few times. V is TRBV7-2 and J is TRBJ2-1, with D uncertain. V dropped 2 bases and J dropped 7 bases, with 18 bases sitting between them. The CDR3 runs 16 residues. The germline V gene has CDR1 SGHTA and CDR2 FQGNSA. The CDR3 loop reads CASSLRWAPRLNEQFF. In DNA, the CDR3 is TGTGCCAGCAGCTTAAGGTGGGCCCCGAGGTTGAATGAGCAGTTCTTC.

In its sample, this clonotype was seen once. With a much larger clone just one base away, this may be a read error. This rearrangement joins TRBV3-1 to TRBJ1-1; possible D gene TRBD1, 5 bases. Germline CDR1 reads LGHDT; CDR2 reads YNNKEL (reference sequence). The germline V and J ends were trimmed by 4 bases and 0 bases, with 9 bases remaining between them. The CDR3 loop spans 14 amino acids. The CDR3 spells CASSPGGLNTEAFF. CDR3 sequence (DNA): TGTGCCAGCAGCCCGGGGGGTCTGAACACTGAAGCTTTCTTT.

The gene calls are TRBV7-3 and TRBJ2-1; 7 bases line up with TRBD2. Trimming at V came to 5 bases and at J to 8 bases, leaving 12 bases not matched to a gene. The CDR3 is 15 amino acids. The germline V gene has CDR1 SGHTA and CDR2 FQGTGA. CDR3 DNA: TGTGCCAGCAGCGCTCAACTAGCGTCCGGCCATGAGCAGTTCTTC. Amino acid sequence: CASSAQLASGHEQFF.

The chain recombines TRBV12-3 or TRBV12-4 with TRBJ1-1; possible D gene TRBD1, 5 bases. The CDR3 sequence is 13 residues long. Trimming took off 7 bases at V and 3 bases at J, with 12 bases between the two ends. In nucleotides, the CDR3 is TGTGCCAGCACCCAACCAGGGCACACTGAAGCTTTCTTT. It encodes CASTQPGHTEAFF.

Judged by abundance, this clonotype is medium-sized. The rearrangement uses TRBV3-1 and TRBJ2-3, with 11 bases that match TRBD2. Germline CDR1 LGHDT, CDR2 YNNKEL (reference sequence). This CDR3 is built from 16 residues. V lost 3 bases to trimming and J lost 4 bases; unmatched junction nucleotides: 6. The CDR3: CASSHTSGSSPDTQYF. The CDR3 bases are TGTGCCAGCAGCCACACTAGCGGGAGCAGTCCAGATACGCAGTATTTT.

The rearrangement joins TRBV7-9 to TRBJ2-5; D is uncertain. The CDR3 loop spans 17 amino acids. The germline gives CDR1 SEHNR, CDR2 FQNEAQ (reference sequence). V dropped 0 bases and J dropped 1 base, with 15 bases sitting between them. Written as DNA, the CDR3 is TGTGCCAGCAGCTTAGCGCCCGCCGGCAGGCTCCAAGAGACCCAGTACTTC. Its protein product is CASSLAPAGRLQETQYF.

CDR3 region: CASSFGQNTEAFF. CDR3 coding DNA: TGCGCCAGCAGCTTTGGACAGAACACTGAAGCTTTCTTT. The chain joins TRBV5-1 to TRBJ1-1; weak D call: TRBD1 (5 bases). The V gene's germline CDR1 is SGHRS and CDR2 YFSETQ. This CDR3 is 13 amino acids long. With 2 bases removed from V and 1 base from J, the gap between germline ends came to 6 bases.

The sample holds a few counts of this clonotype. Written as DNA, the CDR3 is TGTGCCATCAGTGAGAGGGGACTCTCCTACGAGCAGTACTTC. Translation: CAISERGLSYEQYF. V and J are TRBV10-3 and TRBJ2-7, with D possibly being TRBD2 (6 bases). Trimming removed 2 bases at V and 0 bases at J, with 8 bases between. Germline loops: CDR1 ENHRY, CDR2 SYGVKD. This CDR3 has 14 amino acids.

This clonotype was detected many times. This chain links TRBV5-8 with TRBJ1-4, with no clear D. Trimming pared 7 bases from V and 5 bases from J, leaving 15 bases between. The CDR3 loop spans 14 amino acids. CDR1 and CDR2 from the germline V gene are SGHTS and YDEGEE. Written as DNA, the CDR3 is TGTGCCAGCGGTTACCTTGGCCTCAATGAAAAACTGTTTTTT. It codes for CASGYLGLNEKLFF.